This section outlines one T cell receptor beta chain sequence together with its context. These data come from a study of blood T cell repertoires in COVID-19. The V gene lost 2 bases and the J gene lost 0 bases, with 9 bases spanning the gap. CDR3 length: 15 residues. CDR1 SGHRS and CDR2 YFSETQ come from the germline V gene. How the authors handled the data: Estimates of nucleated cell counts were drawn from the amplification of reference gene primers. Sequenced by immunoSEQ multiplex PCR; TCRdb stores in-frame clones only, minus some. D and trimming come from the DNA, and the V and J calls and clone size come from that table. The sample lists under 300,000 clones, approximately 80% occurring once. Researchers sorted participants into cohorts using their self-reported clinical history. Symptom resolution, clearance, or two negative PCRs marked donors in Cohort 3 as recovered.

This TCR was recovered from a man aged 35 to 55 who had recovered from COVID-19. Sequencing was performed on PBMCs or T cells enriched from blood (not recorded which). The chain is built from TRBV5-1 and TRBJ2-1; D uncertain. The CDR3 spells CASSLPGPSYNEQFF. The CDR3 nucleotides are TGCGCCAGCAGCTTACCTGGGCCCTCCTACAATGAGCAGTTCTTC.